Included here is one T cell receptor (beta chain) sequence, with context. Trimming removed 4 bases from V and 8 bases from J; junction bases left unmatched: 1. Germline values: CDR1 MGHRA, CDR2 YSYEKL. The CDR3 sequence is 13 residues long. Per the original methods: The authors estimated nucleated cell counts from reference gene primer amplification. TCRdb's table, derived via immunoSEQ multiplex PCR, lists solely in-frame clones and lacks some. The V and J calls and clone size come from that table; D and trimming were worked out from the DNA. The data contain fewer than 40,000 clones, approximately 91% of them singletons. This sample is part of a study of blood T cell repertoires in COVID-19. Turning to the study itself: Donors in the United States, Italy and Spain gave samples during acute or convalescent COVID-19. PBMCs, B-cell-depleted T cells, or T cells provided the cDNA or gDNA that made up the material.

The receptor was derived from a man aged 70-80 years with active COVID-19. Sequencing was done on a sample of peripheral blood. V is TRBV4-1 and J is TRBJ1-4; 10 bases are a match to TRBD1. CDR3 in amino acids: CASSRDRGEKLFF. The CDR3 bases are TGCGCCAGCAGCCGGGACAGGGGCGAAAAACTGTTTTTT.